This TCR beta chain was obtained from a study of control samples from healthy donors and cancer patients. The protocol was immunoSEQ multiplex PCR, while the TCRdb copy is restricted to in-frame clones and leaves out a portion. The sample has some 120,000 clones, around nine tenths seen once. This receptor was taken from a man aged 30 to 45 in good health. Sequenced sample: blood.

CDR3 bases: TGTGCCAGCAGCGTTGTAGATACGCAGTATTTT. This gives the protein CASSVVDTQYF. The chain joins TRBV25-1 to TRBJ2-3; D is ambiguous. Between the trimmed V and J ends, which lost 6 bases and 5 bases, there was a span of 6 bases. CDR3 length: 11 residues. The germline V gene has CDR1 MGHDK and CDR2 SYGVNS.